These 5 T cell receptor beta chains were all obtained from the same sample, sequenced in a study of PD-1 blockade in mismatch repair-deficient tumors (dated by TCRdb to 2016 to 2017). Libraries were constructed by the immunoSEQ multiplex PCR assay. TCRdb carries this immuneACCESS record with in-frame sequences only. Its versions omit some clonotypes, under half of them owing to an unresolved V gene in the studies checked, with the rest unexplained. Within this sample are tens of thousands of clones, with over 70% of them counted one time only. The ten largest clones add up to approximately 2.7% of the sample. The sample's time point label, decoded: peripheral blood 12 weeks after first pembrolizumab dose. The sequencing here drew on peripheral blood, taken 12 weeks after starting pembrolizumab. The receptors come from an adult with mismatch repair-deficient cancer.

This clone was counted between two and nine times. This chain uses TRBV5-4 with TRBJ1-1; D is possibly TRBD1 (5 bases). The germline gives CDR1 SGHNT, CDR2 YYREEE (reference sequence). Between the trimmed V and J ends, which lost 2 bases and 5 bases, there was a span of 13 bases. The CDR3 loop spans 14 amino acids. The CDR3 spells CASSFGGGKTEAFF. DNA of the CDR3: TGTGCCAGCAGCTTTGGGGGTGGAAAAACTGAAGCTTTCTTT.

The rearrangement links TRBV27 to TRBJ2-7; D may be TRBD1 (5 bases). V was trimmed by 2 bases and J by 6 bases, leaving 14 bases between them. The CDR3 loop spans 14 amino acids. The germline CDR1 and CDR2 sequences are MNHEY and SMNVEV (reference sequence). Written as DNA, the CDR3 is TGTGCCAGCAGTTTAGGGCAGGGTATCATCGAGCAGTACTTC. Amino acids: CASSLGQGIIEQYF.

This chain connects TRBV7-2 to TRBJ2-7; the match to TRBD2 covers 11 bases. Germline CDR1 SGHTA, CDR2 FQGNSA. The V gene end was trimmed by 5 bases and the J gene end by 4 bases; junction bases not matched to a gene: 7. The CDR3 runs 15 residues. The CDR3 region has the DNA TGTGCCAGCAGCCCGAGACTAGCGGGAAGGTACGAGCAGTACTTC. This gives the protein CASSPRLAGRYEQYF.

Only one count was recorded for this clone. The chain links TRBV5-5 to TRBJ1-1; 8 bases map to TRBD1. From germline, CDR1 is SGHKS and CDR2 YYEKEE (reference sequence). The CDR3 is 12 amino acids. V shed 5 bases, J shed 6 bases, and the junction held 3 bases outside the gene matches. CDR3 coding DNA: TGTGCCAGCAGTCAGGGACAGGCTGAAGCTTTCTTT. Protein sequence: CASSQGQAEAFF. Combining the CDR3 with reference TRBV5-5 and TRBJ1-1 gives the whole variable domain DAGVTQSPTHLIKTRGQQVTLRCSPISGHKSVSWYQQVLGQGPQFIFQYYEKEERGRGNFPDRFSARQFPNYSSELNVNALLLGDSALYLCASSQGQAEAFFGQGTRLTVV.

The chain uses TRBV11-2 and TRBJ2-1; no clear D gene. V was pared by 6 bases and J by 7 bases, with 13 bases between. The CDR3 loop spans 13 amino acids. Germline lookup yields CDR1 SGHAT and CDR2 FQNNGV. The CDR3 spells CASSLSQRNEQFF. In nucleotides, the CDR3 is TGTGCCAGCAGTTTATCACAGAGAAATGAGCAGTTCTTC. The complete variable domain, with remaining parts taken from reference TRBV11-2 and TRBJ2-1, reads EAGVAQSPRYKIIEKRQSVAFWCNPISGHATLYWYQQILGQGPKLLIQFQNNGVVDDSQLPKDRFSAERLKGVDSTLKIQPAKLEDSAVYLCASSLSQRNEQFFGPGTRLTVL.